This is a list of T cell receptor beta chains from one sample in a study of cytomegalovirus exposure and HLA in healthy donors. Here immunoSEQ multiplex PCR was the method, and the copy in TCRdb shows in-frame clones only, minus some. The table has about 220,000 clones, about three quarters seen once. The specimen was PBMCs. All receptors derive from a male donor in good health and CMV-seronegative. Each CDR3 is given with its conserved first and last residue. Each record gives: clone size, V gene, D gene, J gene, CDR3 DNA, CDR3 protein. A D gene is named only where the DNA matches it firmly. Where a row states a size, it is once, few, many or the class of an expanded clone; other rows omit it.

.	TRBV29-1	.	TRBJ1-4	TGCAGCGTTCCGGGCGGGAGTGAAAAACTGTTTTTT	CSVPGGSEKLFF
.	TRBV28	.	TRBJ2-7	TGTGCCAGCAGTTTGTGGGAGGACGAGCAGTACTTC	CASSLWEDEQYF
few	TRBV19	.	TRBJ1-5	TGTGCCAGTAGTTGGCAGGCCAGTCAGCCCCAGCATTTT	CASSWQASQPQHF
.	TRBV5-1	.	TRBJ1-1	TGCGCCAGCAGCTTGGGGTCAACAGGGTCTGAAGCTTTCTTT	CASSLGSTGSEAFF
.	TRBV2	TRBD2	TRBJ2-5	TGTGCCAGCCCGGGACTAGCGGAAGAGACCCAGTACTTC	CASPGLAEETQYF
.	TRBV6-1	.	TRBJ2-1	TGTGCCAGCACAGGAGAGCAGTTCTTC	CASTGEQFF
.	TRBV7-8	.	TRBJ1-4	TGTGCCAGCAGCTCGAGGGCAGGGGCTGAAAAACTGTTTTTT	CASSSRAGAEKLFF
many	TRBV9	TRBD1	TRBJ1-1	TGTGCCAGCAGCCCGCACGACAGGGCCACTGAAGCTTTCTTT	CASSPHDRATEAFF
.	TRBV19	TRBD1	TRBJ1-1	TGTGCCAGTCACAAGGGGACAGGGGGGGCTGACACTGAAGCTTTCTTT	CASHKGTGGADTEAFF
few	TRBV10-3	.	TRBJ2-6	TGTGCCAGCAGTTATTCAGGTTATTCTGGGGCCAACGTCCTGACTTTC	CASSYSGYSGANVLTF
.	TRBV28	.	TRBJ2-7	TGTGCCAGCAGTTCCCTAAACAGGGCGACCTACGAGCAGTACTTC	CASSSLNRATYEQYF
.	TRBV6-5	.	TRBJ1-2	TGTGCCAGCAGTTCCGGGACATATCCAGGCTACACCTTC	CASSSGTYPGYTF
.	TRBV7-3	TRBD1	TRBJ2-1	TGTGCCAGCAGCCCCGACAGGGGAACCTACAATGAGCAGTTCTTC	CASSPDRGTYNEQFF
.	TRBV9	.	TRBJ2-1	TGTGCCAGCAGCGTACCCCGACTAGAGGAGGATGAGCAGTTCTTC	CASSVPRLEEDEQFF
.	TRBV7-9	TRBD2	TRBJ2-7	TGTGCCAGCAGCCCTAGCGGCAGCTCCTACGAGCAGTACTTC	CASSPSGSSYEQYF
once	TRBV2	.	TRBJ1-2	TGTGCCAACGCGACCAGACTACATGGCTACACCTTC	CANATRLHGYTF
.	TRBV28	.	TRBJ2-6	TGTGCCAGCATCCTGAGCGGCGTTGGGGCCAACGTCCTGACTTTC	CASILSGVGANVLTF
.	TRBV9	.	TRBJ2-3	TGTGCCAGCAGCGTAGAGCCAGGGGCCACAGATACGCAGTATTTT	CASSVEPGATDTQYF
few	TRBV5-6	.	TRBJ1-1	TGTGCCAGCAGCTTGGCGCCGGCGGGGGGAACTGAAGCTTTCTTT	CASSLAPAGGTEAFF
many	TRBV27	.	TRBJ2-7	TGTGCCAGCAGCTCCGACCCTAGCTACGAGCAGTACTTC	CASSSDPSYEQYF
.	TRBV11-1	.	TRBJ1-1	TGTGCCAGCAGCGCCCGGAGGTGGGCTGAAGCTTTCTTT	CASSARRWAEAFF
.	TRBV7-9	TRBD2	TRBJ2-5	TGTGCCAGCAGCCAACCCGGTCTAGCGGAGGAGACCCAGTACTTC	CASSQPGLAEETQYF
.	TRBV5-1	TRBD2	TRBJ2-3	TGCGCCAGCAGCTCCCGGGTAGCGGGGGGGCTAACAGATACGCAGTATTTT	CASSSRVAGGLTDTQYF
few	TRBV11-2	TRBD1	TRBJ1-3	TGTGCCAGCAGCTTAGGCTTCGGGACAGGAGCTGGAAACACCATATATTTT	CASSLGFGTGAGNTIYF
.	TRBV10-1	TRBD2	TRBJ2-7	TGCGCCAGCAGTGAGACGATGAAGGGACTAGCGGGAGGGATTAATCACGAGCAGTACTTC	CASSETMKGLAGGINHEQYF
.	TRBV10-2	.	TRBJ1-3	TGCGCCAGCACCCAGGGGAACTCTGGAAACACCATATATTTT	CASTQGNSGNTIYF
.	TRBV27	TRBD1	TRBJ1-1	TGTGCCAGCAGTTCTACGGGACAGGAGTCCTTGTGGGCTTTCTTT	CASSSTGQESLWAFF
.	TRBV27	.	TRBJ2-3	TGTGCCAGCGGACTCACAGATACGCAGTATTTT	CASGLTDTQYF
once	TRBV7-2	.	TRBJ1-2	TGTGCCAGCAGCTTTTTGGCCTATGGCTACACCTTC	CASSFLAYGYTF
.	TRBV5-4	.	TRBJ1-2	TGTGCCAGCAGCATGACAGAGACTAACTATGGCTACACCTTC	CASSMTETNYGYTF
.	TRBV7-2	.	TRBJ1-2	TGTGCCAGCAGCTTCGAGTACTATGGCTACACCTTC	CASSFEYYGYTF
.	TRBV28	TRBD2	TRBJ2-3	TGTGCCGGGAGCGGGAGTGAAGATACGCAGTATTTT	CAGSGSEDTQYF